This paragraph reports one TCR beta chain. The source of the sample is a study of long-term antiretroviral therapy in people with HIV. Germline V CDR1 and CDR2: SGHTA, FQGNSA. This CDR3 contains 16 residues. The assay used was immunoSEQ (version v3.0), run at survey level. TCRdb's table, derived via immunoSEQ multiplex PCR, lists solely in-frame clones and lacks some. The sample shows approximately 12,000 clones, about 80% of them seen only once. The source was unsorted PBMCs, collected about 7.9 years after starting antiretroviral therapy. The chain joins TRBV7-2 to TRBJ2-5; D perhaps matches TRBD1 (7 bases). The DNA end is more similar to TRBJ2-7, so the J call may be wrong. The receptor was derived from a middle-aged man with HIV. The chain's CDR3 is CASRLQGTGGSYEQYF. CDR3 nucleotides: TGTGCCAGCAGGTTACAGGGGACCGGGGGCTCCTACGAGCAGTACTTC.